The rows below give T cell receptor beta chains drawn from one sample of a study of T-cell memory formation after mild COVID-19. TCRdb processed the 5' RACE reads anew with MiXCR; each CDR3 protein has one entry. The table lists hundreds of thousands of distinct CDR3 sequences, roughly 24% of them singletons, with 8.5% to 10% in the top ten. Sequencing was performed on PBMCs or a T cell subset sorted from them (not recorded which). The receptors here all came from an adult woman who had mild COVID-19 (a few samples of this study predate the infection). Cell type and time point are not known. Both conserved end residues are part of each CDR3. The order of the fields is J gene, clone size, D gene, V gene, CDR3 DNA, CDR3 protein. The D gene is left open where the match is weak. Clone size, where shown, is once, few, many, or a class for clones that have expanded.

J: TRBJ2-1
size: NA
D: TRBD2
V: TRBV19
DNA: TGTGCCAGTAGTCCCCTGCTAGCGGGGACCAATGAGCAGTTCTTC
CDR3: CASSPLLAGTNEQFF

J: TRBJ1-2
size: NA
D: NA
V: TRBV15
DNA: TGTGCCACCAGCAGAGACGAGTATGGCTACACCTTC
CDR3: CATSRDEYGYTF

J: TRBJ1-1
size: many
D: TRBD1
V: TRBV7-9
DNA: TGTGCCAGCAGCTCCGGGACAGGGGCCATTGAAGCTTTCTTT
CDR3: CASSSGTGAIEAFF

J: TRBJ2-6
size: NA
D: NA
V: TRBV5-1
DNA: TGCGCCAGCAGCTTGGATACTGGGGCCAACGTCCTGACTTTC
CDR3: CASSLDTGANVLTF

J: TRBJ2-1
size: few
D: NA
V: TRBV6-2/TRBV6-3
DNA: TGTGCCAGCAGTTACGATGATGGGAATGAGCAGTTCTTC
CDR3: CASSYDDGNEQFF

J: TRBJ2-1
size: NA
D: TRBD2
V: TRBV4-2
DNA: TGTGCCAGCAGCCAAGGGCTAGCGGGGGGCTCCTACAATGAGCAGTTCTTC
CDR3: CASSQGLAGGSYNEQFF

J: TRBJ2-3
size: once
D: NA
V: TRBV7-9
DNA: TGTGCCAGCAGCTTAGATGGGCGGGTCGCAGATACGCAGTATTTT
CDR3: CASSLDGRVADTQYF

J: TRBJ2-2
size: few
D: TRBD1
V: TRBV5-1
DNA: TGCGCCAGCAGCTTTAAACAGGGGGCGCATACCAATATCAACACCGGGGAGCTGTTTTTT
CDR3: CASSFKQGAHTNINTGELFF

J: TRBJ2-2
size: NA
D: TRBD2
V: TRBV20-1
DNA: TGCAGTGCTAGCGCGGGACTAGCGGGGAAAACCGGGGAGCTGTTTTTT
CDR3: CSASAGLAGKTGELFF

J: TRBJ1-6
size: few
D: NA
V: TRBV12-3/TRBV12-4
DNA: TGTGCCAGCAATTTGGGTCAGGGGAATTCACCCCTCCACTTT
CDR3: CASNLGQGNSPLHF

J: TRBJ2-7
size: NA
D: TRBD2
V: TRBV7-9
DNA: TGTGCCAGCAGCTCGACTAGCGGGAGGGAGAACGAGCAGTACTTC
CDR3: CASSSTSGRENEQYF

J: TRBJ2-7
size: many
D: TRBD1
V: TRBV6-1
DNA: TGTGCCAGCATGTTCGATCACAGGGGTGGAAACTACGAGCAGTACTTC
CDR3: CASMFDHRGGNYEQYF

J: TRBJ1-4
size: few
D: NA
V: TRBV14
DNA: TGTGCCAGCAGCCACACCCGGGGGAGAGGGGAAAAACTGTTTTTT
CDR3: CASSHTRGRGEKLFF

J: TRBJ2-3
size: few
D: TRBD1
V: TRBV24-1
DNA: TGTGCCACCAGTGTGGGGGACAGGGAAGTAGATACGCAGTATTTT
CDR3: CATSVGDREVDTQYF

J: TRBJ1-5
size: medium-sized
D: NA
V: TRBV5-1
DNA: TGTGCCAGCAGCCTTTATAGCAATCAGCCCCAGCATTTT
CDR3: CASSLYSNQPQHF

J: TRBJ2-1
size: few
D: TRBD2
V: TRBV6-2/TRBV6-3
DNA: TGTGCCAGCAGTTACCCTCAGGGACTAGCGGGAGAGATCCACAATGAGCAGTTCTTC
CDR3: CASSYPQGLAGEIHNEQFF

J: TRBJ2-4
size: NA
D: TRBD1
V: TRBV5-5
DNA: TGTGCCAGCAGAACCGGGACAGTCGAACTAGCCAAAAACATTCAGTACTTC
CDR3: CASRTGTVELAKNIQYF

J: TRBJ2-7
size: few
D: NA
V: TRBV10-3
DNA: TGTGCCATCAAAGCAGCGAGCTCCTACGAGCAGTACTTC
CDR3: CAIKAASSYEQYF

J: TRBJ2-5
size: NA
D: NA
V: TRBV12-3/TRBV12-4
DNA: TGTGCCAGCAGTTTAGGGGGTCGGAATGGAGGAGTAGAGACCCAGTACTTC
CDR3: CASSLGGRNGGVETQYF

J: TRBJ1-6
size: few
D: NA
V: TRBV12-3/TRBV12-4
DNA: TGTGCCAGAATATTTACTCCCTTGGACAGATCATATCCACCCCTCCACTTT
CDR3: CARIFTPLDRSYPPLHF

J: TRBJ2-2
size: NA
D: NA
V: TRBV5-1
DNA: TGCGCCAGCAGCTTGACGGGAGCTAACGGGGAGCTGTTTTTT
CDR3: CASSLTGANGELFF

J: TRBJ2-7
size: NA
D: NA
V: TRBV5-6
DNA: TGTGCCAGCAGCCCGTCCGGGGATACCTACGAGCAGTACTTC
CDR3: CASSPSGDTYEQYF

J: TRBJ1-1
size: NA
D: NA
V: TRBV5-4
DNA: TGTGCCAGCAGCTTGGGAGTCAGGACGGACACTGAAGCTTTCTTT
CDR3: CASSLGVRTDTEAFF

J: TRBJ2-7
size: many
D: NA
V: TRBV29-1
DNA: TGCAGCGGGGGCTATGGCCTCTTGGAGCAGTACTTC
CDR3: CSGGYGLLEQYF

J: TRBJ1-5
size: NA
D: TRBD1
V: TRBV20-1
DNA: TGCAGTGCTAGGGACAGGATGGGGGATCAGCCCCAGCATTTT
CDR3: CSARDRMGDQPQHF

J: TRBJ1-6
size: few
D: NA
V: TRBV5-1
DNA: TGCGCCAGCAGCTTGGACCTTAAGGAGTCACCCCTCCACTTT
CDR3: CASSLDLKESPLHF

J: TRBJ1-1
size: NA
D: NA
V: TRBV27
DNA: TGTGCCAGCAGTTTTTCGGGCCTTTTCAGGTTAGAGGGGACTGAAGCTTTCTTT
CDR3: CASSFSGLFRLEGTEAFF

J: TRBJ2-1
size: few
D: TRBD2
V: TRBV7-9
DNA: TGTGCCAGCAGCTTTGATAATAGCGGGATTCAGCAGTTCTTC
CDR3: CASSFDNSGIQQFF

J: TRBJ2-7
size: NA
D: TRBD2
V: TRBV11-2
DNA: TGTGCCAGCAGCCACGACTCGGGGGGTGGTTACGAGCAGTACTTC
CDR3: CASSHDSGGGYEQYF

J: TRBJ1-5
size: NA
D: NA
V: TRBV12-3/TRBV12-4
DNA: TGTGCCAGCAGTTATGGCCCGGGGCCCCAGCATTTT
CDR3: CASSYGPGPQHF

J: TRBJ2-1
size: few
D: TRBD1
V: TRBV14
DNA: TGTGCCAGCAGCGTCTACAGGGGGGCCTACAATGAGCAGTTCTTC
CDR3: CASSVYRGAYNEQFF

J: TRBJ2-7
size: few
D: NA
V: TRBV12-5
DNA: TGTGCTAGTGGTTTGGATCGGCGCTACGAGCAGTACTTC
CDR3: CASGLDRRYEQYF

J: TRBJ1-6
size: once
D: NA
V: TRBV15
DNA: TGTGCCACCAGCAGACAAGCGGCCGAAGGCCTCCACTTT
CDR3: CATSRQAAEGLHF

J: TRBJ2-7
size: NA
D: TRBD2
V: TRBV12-3/TRBV12-4
DNA: TGTGCCAGCAGTACCCGGACCGGGACTAGCAACCCCTACGAGCAGTACTTC
CDR3: CASSTRTGTSNPYEQYF

J: TRBJ1-6
size: few
D: NA
V: TRBV11-2
DNA: TGTGCCAGCAGCTTAGGGGCTTCGGGATCACCCCTCCACTTT
CDR3: CASSLGASGSPLHF

J: TRBJ2-2
size: NA
D: NA
V: TRBV3-1
DNA: TGTGCCAGCAGCCAACACGGGGGCGTAGTCACCGGGGAGCTGTTTTTT
CDR3: CASSQHGGVVTGELFF

J: TRBJ1-5
size: NA
D: NA
V: TRBV2
DNA: TGTGCCAGCAGGGACGGTCGACTTGAGCCCCAGCATTTT
CDR3: CASRDGRLEPQHF

J: TRBJ2-2
size: few
D: NA
V: TRBV5-1
DNA: TGCGCCAGCAGCTTGGTTGTAGCTGGAACCGGGGAGCTGTTTTTT
CDR3: CASSLVVAGTGELFF

J: TRBJ2-7
size: few
D: NA
V: TRBV6-5
DNA: TGTGCCAGCAGTTACGGCAGGTGGGAAGAGCAGTACTTC
CDR3: CASSYGRWEEQYF

J: TRBJ2-6
size: NA
D: TRBD1
V: TRBV7-9
DNA: TGTGCCAGCAGCGAACAGGGGGCGCCTGGGGCCAACGTCCTGACTTTC
CDR3: CASSEQGAPGANVLTF

J: TRBJ2-3
size: few
D: NA
V: TRBV7-9
DNA: TGTGCCAGCAACCGTGACGCGGGGACAGATACGCAGTATTTT
CDR3: CASNRDAGTDTQYF

J: TRBJ2-7
size: NA
D: TRBD2
V: TRBV2
DNA: TGTGCCAGCAGCTATACAACCGGGACTAGGAATTCCTACGAGCAGTACTTC
CDR3: CASSYTTGTRNSYEQYF

J: TRBJ2-1
size: NA
D: TRBD2
V: TRBV7-9
DNA: TGTGCCAGCAGCTTAGCCTCACTAGCGTCACGTTCCTACAATGAGCAGTTCTTC
CDR3: CASSLASLASRSYNEQFF

J: TRBJ2-7
size: few
D: NA
V: TRBV4-1
DNA: TGCGCCAGCAGCCAAGGGCCAGTTAGACTAAGGGGCGACGAGCAGTACTTC
CDR3: CASSQGPVRLRGDEQYF

J: TRBJ2-7
size: NA
D: TRBD1
V: TRBV12-3/TRBV12-4
DNA: TGTGCCAGCAGACTACAGGGGCGCGAGCAGTACTTC
CDR3: CASRLQGREQYF

J: TRBJ2-1
size: NA
D: TRBD2
V: TRBV7-9
DNA: TGTGCCAGCAGCCACAGTAGCGGGTGGAATGAGCAGTTCTTC
CDR3: CASSHSSGWNEQFF

J: TRBJ2-7
size: few
D: NA
V: TRBV6-5
DNA: TGTGCCAGCAGTAGACAGAACTACGAGCAGTACTTC
CDR3: CASSRQNYEQYF

J: TRBJ2-3
size: NA
D: NA
V: TRBV6-5
DNA: TGTGCCAGCAGTTTCTCTATACTTAGCGGAAGCACAGATACGCAGTATTTT
CDR3: CASSFSILSGSTDTQYF

J: TRBJ2-7
size: few
D: TRBD2
V: TRBV9
DNA: TGTGCCAGCAGCGGGGGGACTAGCGCGACCTACGAGCAGTACTTC
CDR3: CASSGGTSATYEQYF

J: TRBJ1-2
size: NA
D: NA
V: TRBV20-1
DNA: TGCAGTGCTAGAGGCCAGGGGATTCACTATGGCTACACCTTC
CDR3: CSARGQGIHYGYTF